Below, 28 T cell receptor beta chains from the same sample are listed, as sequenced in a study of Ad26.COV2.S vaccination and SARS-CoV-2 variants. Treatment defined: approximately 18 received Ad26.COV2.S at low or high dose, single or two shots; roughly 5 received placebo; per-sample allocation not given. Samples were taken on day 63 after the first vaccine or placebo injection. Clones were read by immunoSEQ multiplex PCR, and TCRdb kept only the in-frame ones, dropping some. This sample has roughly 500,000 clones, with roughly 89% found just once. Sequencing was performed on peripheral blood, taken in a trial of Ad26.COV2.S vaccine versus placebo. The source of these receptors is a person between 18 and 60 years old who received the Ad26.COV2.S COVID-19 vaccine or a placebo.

CDR3 coding DNA: TGTGCCAGCAGTCCACAGGATAGCAATCAGCCCCAGCATTTT. Translation gives CASSPQDSNQPQHF. V is TRBV28 and J is TRBJ1-5, with D tentatively TRBD1 (5 bases). There are 14 residues in the CDR3. Germline V lookup: CDR1 MDHEN, CDR2 SYDVKM. The V and J ends lost 5 bases and 0 bases respectively, with 8 bases between them. Filled out from reference TRBV28 and TRBJ1-5, the complete variable domain reads DVKVTQSSRYLVKRTGEKVFLECVQDMDHENMFWYRQDPGLGLRLIYFSYDVKMKEKGDIPEGYSVSREKKERFSLILESASTNQTSMYLCASSPQDSNQPQHFGDGTRLSIL.

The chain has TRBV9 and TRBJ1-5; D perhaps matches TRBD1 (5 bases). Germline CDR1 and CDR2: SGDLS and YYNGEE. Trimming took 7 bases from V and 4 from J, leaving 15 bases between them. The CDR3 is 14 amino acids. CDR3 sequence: CASGEGLENQPQHF. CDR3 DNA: TGTGCCAGCGGAGAGGGACTGGAGAATCAGCCCCAGCATTTT.

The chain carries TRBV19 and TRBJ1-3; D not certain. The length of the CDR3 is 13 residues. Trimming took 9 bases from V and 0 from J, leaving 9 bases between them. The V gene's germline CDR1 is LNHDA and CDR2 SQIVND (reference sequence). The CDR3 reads CASCTRSGNTIYF. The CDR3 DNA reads TGTGCCAGCTGTACCCGCTCTGGAAACACCATATATTTT.

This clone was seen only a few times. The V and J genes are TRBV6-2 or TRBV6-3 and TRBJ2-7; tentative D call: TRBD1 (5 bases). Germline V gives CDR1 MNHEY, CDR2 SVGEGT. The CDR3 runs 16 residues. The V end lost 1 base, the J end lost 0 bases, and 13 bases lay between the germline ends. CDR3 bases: TGTGCCAGCAGTTACTGGCCAGGGATAAGCTCCTACGAGCAGTACTTC. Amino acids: CASSYWPGISSYEQYF.

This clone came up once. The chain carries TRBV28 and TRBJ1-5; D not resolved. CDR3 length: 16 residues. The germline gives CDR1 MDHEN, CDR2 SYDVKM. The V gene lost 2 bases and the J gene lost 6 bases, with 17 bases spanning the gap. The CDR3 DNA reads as TGTGCCAGCAGTTTACGGTCCCTAGGGATGGGTCAGCCCCAGCATTTT. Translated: CASSLRSLGMGQPQHF.

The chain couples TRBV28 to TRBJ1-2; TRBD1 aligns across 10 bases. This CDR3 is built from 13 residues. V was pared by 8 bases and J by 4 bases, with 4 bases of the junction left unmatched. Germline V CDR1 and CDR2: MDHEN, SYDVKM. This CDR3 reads CASRTGGPYGYTF. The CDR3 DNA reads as TGTGCCAGCCGGACAGGGGGTCCCTATGGCTACACCTTC.

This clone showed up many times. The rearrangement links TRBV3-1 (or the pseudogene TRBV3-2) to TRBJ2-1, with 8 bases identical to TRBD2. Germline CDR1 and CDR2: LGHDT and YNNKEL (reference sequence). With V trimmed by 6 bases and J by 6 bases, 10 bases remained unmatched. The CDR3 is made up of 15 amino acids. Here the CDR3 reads CASSLTSVKSNEQFF. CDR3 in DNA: TGTGCCAGCAGTCTGACTAGCGTTAAAAGCAATGAGCAGTTCTTC.

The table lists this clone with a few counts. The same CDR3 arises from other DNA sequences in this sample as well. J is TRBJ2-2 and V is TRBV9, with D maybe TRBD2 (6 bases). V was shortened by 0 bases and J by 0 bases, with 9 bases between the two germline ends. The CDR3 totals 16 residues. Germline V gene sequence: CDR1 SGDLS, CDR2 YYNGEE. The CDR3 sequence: CASSVVAGPNTGELFF. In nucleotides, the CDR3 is TGTGCCAGCAGCGTAGTCGCGGGGCCGAACACCGGGGAGCTGTTTTTT. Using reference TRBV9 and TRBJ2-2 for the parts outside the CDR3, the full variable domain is DSGVTQTPKHLITATGQRVTLRCSPRSGDLSVYWYQQSLDQGLQFLIQYYNGEERAKGNILERFSAQQFPDLHSELNLSSLELGDSALYFCASSVVAGPNTGELFFGEGSRLTVL.

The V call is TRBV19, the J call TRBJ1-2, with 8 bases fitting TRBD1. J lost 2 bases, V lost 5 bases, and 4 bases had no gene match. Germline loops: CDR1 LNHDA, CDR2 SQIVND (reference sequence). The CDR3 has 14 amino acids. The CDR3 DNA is TGTGCCAGTAGTTTCGGACAGGGCAACTATGGCTACACCTTC. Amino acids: CASSFGQGNYGYTF. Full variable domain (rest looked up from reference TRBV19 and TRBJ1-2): DGGITQSPKYLFRKEGQNVTLSCEQNLNHDAMYWYRQDPGQGLRLIYYSQIVNDFQKGDIAEGYSVSREKKESFPLTVTSAQKNPTAFYLCASSFGQGNYGYTFGSGTRLTVV.

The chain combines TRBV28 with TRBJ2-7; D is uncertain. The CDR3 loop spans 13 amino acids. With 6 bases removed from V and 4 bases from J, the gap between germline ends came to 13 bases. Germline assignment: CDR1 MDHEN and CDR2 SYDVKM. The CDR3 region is CASSFSGVYEQYF. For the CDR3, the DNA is TGTGCCAGCAGCTTCAGTGGGGTTTACGAGCAGTACTTC.

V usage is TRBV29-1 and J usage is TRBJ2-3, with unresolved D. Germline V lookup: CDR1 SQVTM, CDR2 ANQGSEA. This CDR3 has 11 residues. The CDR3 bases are TGCATGGGATGGGCCACAGATACGCAGTATTTT. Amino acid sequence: CMGWATDTQYF.

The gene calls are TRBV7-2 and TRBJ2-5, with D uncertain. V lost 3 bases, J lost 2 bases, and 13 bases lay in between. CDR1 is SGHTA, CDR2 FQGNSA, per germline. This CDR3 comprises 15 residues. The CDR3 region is CASSLVAGVQETQYF. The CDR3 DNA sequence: TGTGCCAGCAGCTTGGTAGCCGGTGTTCAAGAGACCCAGTACTTC.

CDR3 bases: TGTGCCAGTAGTATTGGGACTCACCTAGATACGCAGTATTTT. This translates into CASSIGTHLDTQYF. The V and J genes are TRBV19 and TRBJ2-3, with D maybe TRBD2 (6 bases). This CDR3 has 14 residues. Germline CDR1 LNHDA, CDR2 SQIVND (reference sequence). The germline V and J ends were trimmed by 3 bases and 5 bases, with 12 bases remaining between them.

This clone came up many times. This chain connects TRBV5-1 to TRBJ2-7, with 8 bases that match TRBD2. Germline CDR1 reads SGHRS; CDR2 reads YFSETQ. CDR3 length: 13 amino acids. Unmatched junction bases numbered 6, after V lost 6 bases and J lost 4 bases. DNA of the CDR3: TGCGCCAGCAACCGGGAGGGGAGGTACGAGCAGTACTTC. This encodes CASNREGRYEQYF.

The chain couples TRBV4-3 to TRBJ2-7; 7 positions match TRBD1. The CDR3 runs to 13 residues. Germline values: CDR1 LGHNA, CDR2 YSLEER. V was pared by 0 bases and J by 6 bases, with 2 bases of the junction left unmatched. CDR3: CASSQDRGPEQYF. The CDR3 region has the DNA TGCGCCAGCAGCCAAGATAGGGGGCCCGAGCAGTACTTC.

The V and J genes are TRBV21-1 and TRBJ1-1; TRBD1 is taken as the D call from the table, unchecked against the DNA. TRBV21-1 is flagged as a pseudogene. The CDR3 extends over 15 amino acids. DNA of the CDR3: TGTGCCAGTGGGACCATTACAGGGCGATTCACTGAAGCTTTCTTT. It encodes CASGTITGRFTEAFF.

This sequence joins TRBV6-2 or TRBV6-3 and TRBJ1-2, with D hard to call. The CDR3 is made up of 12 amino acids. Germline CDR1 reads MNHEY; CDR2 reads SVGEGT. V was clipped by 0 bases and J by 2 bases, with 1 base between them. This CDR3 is CASSYSNYGYTF. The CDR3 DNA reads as TGTGCCAGCAGTTACTCCAACTATGGCTACACCTTC.

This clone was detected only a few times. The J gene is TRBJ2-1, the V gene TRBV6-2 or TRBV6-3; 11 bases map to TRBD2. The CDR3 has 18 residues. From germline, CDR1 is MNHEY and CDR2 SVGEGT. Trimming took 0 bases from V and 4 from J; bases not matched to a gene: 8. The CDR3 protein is CASSYSPGTSGAYNEQFF. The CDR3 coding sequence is TGTGCCAGCAGTTACTCTCCAGGGACTAGCGGAGCTTACAATGAGCAGTTCTTC.

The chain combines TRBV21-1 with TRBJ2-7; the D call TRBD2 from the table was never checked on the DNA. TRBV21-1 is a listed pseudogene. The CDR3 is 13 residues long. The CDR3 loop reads CASSKAARGEQYF. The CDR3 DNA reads TGTGCCAGCAGCAAAGCGGCCCGGGGGGAGCAGTACTTC.

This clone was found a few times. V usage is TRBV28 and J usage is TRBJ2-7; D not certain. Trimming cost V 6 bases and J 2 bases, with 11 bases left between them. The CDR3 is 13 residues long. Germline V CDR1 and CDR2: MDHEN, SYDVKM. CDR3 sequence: CASRGLDTYEQYF. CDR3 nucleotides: TGTGCCAGCAGGGGGTTGGATACCTACGAGCAGTACTTC.

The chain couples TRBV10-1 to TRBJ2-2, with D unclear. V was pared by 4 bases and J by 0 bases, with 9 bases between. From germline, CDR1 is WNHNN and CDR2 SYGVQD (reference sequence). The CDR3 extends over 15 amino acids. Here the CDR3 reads CASSGWRANTGELFF. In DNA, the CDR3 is TGCGCCAGCAGTGGGTGGAGAGCGAACACCGGGGAGCTGTTTTTT.

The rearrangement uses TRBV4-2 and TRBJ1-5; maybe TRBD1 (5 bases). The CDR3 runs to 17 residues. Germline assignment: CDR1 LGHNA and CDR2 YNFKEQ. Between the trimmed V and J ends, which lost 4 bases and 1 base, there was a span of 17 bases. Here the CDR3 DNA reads TGTGCCAGCAGCCTCCTAACCACCCGGGACAGCAATCAGCCCCAGCATTTT. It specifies CASSLLTTRDSNQPQHF.

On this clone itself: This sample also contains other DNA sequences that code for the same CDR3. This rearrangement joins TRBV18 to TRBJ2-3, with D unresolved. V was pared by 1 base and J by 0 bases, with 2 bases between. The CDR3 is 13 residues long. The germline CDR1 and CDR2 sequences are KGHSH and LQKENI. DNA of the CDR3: TGTGCCAGCTCACCACAAAGCACAGATACGCAGTATTTT. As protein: CASSPQSTDTQYF.

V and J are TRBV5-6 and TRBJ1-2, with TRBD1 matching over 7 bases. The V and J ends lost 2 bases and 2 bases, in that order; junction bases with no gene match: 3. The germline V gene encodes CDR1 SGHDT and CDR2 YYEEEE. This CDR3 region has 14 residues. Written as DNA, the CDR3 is TGTGCCAGCAGCTTACTACAGGGGAACTATGGCTACACCTTC. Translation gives CASSLLQGNYGYTF. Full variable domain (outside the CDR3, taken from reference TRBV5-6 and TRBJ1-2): DAGVTQSPTHLIKTRGQQVTLRCSPKSGHDTVSWYQQALGQGPQFIFQYYEEEERQRGNFPDRFSGHQFPNYSSELNVNALLLGDSALYLCASSLLQGNYGYTFGSGTRLTVV.

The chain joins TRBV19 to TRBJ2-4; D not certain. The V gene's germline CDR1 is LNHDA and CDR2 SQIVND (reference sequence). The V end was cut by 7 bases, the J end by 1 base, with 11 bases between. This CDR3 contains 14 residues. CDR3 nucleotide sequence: TGTGCCAGTAAGGATGTTCTCGCCAAAAACATTCAGTACTTC. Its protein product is CASKDVLAKNIQYF.

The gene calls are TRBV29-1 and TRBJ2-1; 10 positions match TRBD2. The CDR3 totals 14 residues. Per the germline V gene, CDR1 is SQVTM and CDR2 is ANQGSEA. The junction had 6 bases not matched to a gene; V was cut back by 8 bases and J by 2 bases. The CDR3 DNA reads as TGCAGCACCCTAGCGGGAGCCCCCTACAATGAGCAGTTCTTC. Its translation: CSTLAGAPYNEQFF.

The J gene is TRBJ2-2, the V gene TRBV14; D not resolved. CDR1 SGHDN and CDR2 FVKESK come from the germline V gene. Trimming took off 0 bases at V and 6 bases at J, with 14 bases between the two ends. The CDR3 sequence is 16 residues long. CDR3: CASSQDLVRAAGELFF. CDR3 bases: TGTGCCAGCAGCCAAGACCTTGTAAGGGCAGCCGGGGAGCTGTTTTTT.

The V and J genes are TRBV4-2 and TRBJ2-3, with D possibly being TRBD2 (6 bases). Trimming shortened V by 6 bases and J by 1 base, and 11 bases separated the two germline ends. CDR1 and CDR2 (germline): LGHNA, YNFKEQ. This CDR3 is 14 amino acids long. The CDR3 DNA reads TGTGCCAGCAGGCGTACGGGGGGCACAGATACGCAGTATTTT. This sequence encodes CASRRTGGTDTQYF.